The T cell receptor (beta chain) under discussion was sequenced for a study of regulatory T cells in long-lasting Graves disease. For TCR beta, libraries came from iRepertoire HTBI primers and Arm-PCR of CDR3 regions. TCRdb re-analysed the multiplex PCR reads in MiXCR, keeping a single row per CDR3 protein. The sample records approximately 500,000 distinct CDR3 sequences, 20% to 25% being singletons. This clonotype was picked up a small number of times. Sample time point: persistent/refractory GD, antithyroid drugs over 5 years with positive TRAb. From PBMCs, RNA was extracted and then used to make the TCR library. This specimen was peripheral blood mononuclear cells (PBMCs), taken when the disease was refractory, from a patient treated with antithyroid drugs. This receptor was identified in a female donor with Graves disease.

For the CDR3, the DNA is TGTGCCAGCAGCTTTAGCACGTTGCGCGGGGGGCGCCCCGGGGAGCTGTTTTTT. It specifies CASSFSTLRGGRPGELFF. The chain combines TRBV7-6 with TRBJ2-2, with 8 bases fitting TRBD2. The CDR3 contains 18 residues. CDR1 and CDR2 (germline): SGHVS, FNYEAQ. V dropped 3 bases and J dropped 6; count of bases not matched to a gene: 15.